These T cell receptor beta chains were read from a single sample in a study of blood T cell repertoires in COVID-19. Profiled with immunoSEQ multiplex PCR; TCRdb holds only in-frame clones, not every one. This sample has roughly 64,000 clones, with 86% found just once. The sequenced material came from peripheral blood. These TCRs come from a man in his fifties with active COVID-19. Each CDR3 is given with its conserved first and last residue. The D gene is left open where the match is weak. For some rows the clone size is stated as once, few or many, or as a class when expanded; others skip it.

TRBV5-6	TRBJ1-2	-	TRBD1	CASSWGQSSYGYTF	TGTGCCAGCAGCTGGGGACAGTCAAGCTATGGCTACACCTTC
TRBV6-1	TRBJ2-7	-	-	CASNTAGSYEQYF	TGTGCCAGCAACACCGCGGGCTCCTACGAGCAGTACTTC
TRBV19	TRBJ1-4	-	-	CASSPRSSMSEKLFF	TGTGCCAGTAGTCCCCGATCATCAATGAGCGAAAAACTGTTTTTT
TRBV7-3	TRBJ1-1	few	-	CATEGRTEPYTEAFF	TGTGCCACCGAGGGAAGGACAGAACCATACACTGAAGCTTTCTTT
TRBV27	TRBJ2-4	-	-	CASSLSMAGRLAKNIQYF	TGTGCCAGCAGTTTATCGATGGCAGGTAGGTTAGCCAAAAACATTCAGTACTTC
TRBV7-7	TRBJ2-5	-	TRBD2	CASSLAGGVSETQYF	TGTGCTAGCAGCTTAGCCGGGGGGGTTTCGGAGACCCAGTACTTC
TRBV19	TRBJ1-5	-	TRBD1	CASSIDGRQGPNQPQHF	TGTGCCAGTAGTATAGATGGGAGACAGGGCCCCAATCAGCCCCAGCATTTT
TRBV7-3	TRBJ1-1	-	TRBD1	CASSLQGANTEAFF	TGTGCCAGCAGCTTACAGGGGGCGAACACTGAAGCTTTCTTT
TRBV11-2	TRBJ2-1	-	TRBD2	CASSLGLRLAGVEQFF	TGTGCCAGCAGCTTAGGCCTGAGACTAGCGGGAGTTGAGCAGTTCTTC
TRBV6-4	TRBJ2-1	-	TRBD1	CASSPPGQGSYNEQFF	TGTGCCAGCAGTCCACCGGGACAGGGAAGTTACAATGAGCAGTTCTTC
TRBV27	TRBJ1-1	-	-	CASSLSEGASTEAFF	TGTGCCAGCAGTTTGTCGGAAGGGGCTAGCACTGAAGCTTTCTTT
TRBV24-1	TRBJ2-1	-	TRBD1	CATSTTGREQFF	TGTGCCACCAGTACGACAGGGCGGGAGCAGTTCTTC
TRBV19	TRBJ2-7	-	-	CASKGITPPYEQYF	TGTGCCAGTAAGGGGATCACGCCTCCCTACGAGCAGTACTTC
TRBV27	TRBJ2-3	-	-	CASSFMGAQLSYTDTQYF	TGTGCCAGCAGTTTTATGGGGGCCCAACTCAGCTACACAGATACGCAGTATTTT
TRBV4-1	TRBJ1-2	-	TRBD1	CASSQPRDRLYGYTF	TGCGCCAGCAGCCAACCCCGGGACAGACTCTATGGCTACACCTTC
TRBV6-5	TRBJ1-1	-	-	CASSYTVNTEAFF	TGTGCCAGCAGTTATACAGTGAACACTGAAGCTTTCTTT
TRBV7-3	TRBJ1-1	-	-	CASRREANTEAFF	TGTGCCAGTCGGAGGGAGGCGAACACTGAAGCTTTCTTT
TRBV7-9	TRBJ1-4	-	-	CASSSGLSETNEKLFF	TGTGCCAGCAGCTCGGGACTCTCGGAGACTAATGAAAAACTGTTTTTT